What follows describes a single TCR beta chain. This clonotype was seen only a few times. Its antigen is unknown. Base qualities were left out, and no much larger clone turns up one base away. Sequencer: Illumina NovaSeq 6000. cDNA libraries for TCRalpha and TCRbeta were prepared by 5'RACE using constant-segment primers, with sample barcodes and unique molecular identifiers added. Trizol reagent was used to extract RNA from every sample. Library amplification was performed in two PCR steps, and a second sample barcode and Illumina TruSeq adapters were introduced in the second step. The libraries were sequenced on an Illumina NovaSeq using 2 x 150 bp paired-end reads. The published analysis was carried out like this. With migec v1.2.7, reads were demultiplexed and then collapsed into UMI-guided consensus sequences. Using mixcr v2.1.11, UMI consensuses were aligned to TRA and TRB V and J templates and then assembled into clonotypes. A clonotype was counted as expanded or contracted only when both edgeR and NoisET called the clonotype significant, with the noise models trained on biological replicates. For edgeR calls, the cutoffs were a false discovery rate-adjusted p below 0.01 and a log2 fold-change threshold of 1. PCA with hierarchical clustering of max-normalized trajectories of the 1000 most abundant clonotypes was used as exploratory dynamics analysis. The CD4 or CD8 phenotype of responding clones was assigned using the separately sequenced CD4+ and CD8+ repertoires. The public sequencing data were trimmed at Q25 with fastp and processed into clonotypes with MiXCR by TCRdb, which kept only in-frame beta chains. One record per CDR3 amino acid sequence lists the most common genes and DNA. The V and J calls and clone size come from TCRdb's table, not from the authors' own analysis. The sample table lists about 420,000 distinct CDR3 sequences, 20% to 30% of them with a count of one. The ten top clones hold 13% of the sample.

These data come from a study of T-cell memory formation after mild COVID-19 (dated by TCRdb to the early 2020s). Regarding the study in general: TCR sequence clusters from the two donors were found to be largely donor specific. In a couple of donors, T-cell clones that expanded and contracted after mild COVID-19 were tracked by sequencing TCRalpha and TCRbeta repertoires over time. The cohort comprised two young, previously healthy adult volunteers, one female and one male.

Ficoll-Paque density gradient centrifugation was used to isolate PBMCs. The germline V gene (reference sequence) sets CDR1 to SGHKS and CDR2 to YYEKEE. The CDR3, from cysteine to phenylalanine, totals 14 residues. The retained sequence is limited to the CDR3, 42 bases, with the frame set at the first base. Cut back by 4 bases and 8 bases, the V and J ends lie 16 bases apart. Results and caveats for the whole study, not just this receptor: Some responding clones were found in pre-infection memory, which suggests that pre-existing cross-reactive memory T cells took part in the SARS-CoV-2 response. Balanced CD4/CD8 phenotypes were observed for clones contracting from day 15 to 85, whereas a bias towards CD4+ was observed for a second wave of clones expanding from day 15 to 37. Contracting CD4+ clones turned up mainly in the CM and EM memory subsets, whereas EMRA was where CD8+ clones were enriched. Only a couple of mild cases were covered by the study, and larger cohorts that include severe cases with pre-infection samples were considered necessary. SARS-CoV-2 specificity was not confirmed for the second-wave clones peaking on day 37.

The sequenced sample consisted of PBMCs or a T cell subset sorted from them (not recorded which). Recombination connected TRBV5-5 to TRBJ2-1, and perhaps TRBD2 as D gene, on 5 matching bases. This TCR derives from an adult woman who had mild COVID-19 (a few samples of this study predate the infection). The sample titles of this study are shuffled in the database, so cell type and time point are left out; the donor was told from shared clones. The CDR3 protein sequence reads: CASSQDLRFDEQFF. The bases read TGTGCCAGCAGCCAGGACTTGAGGTTCGATGAGCAGTTCTTC.